A single TCR beta chain is shown here with its context. Its antigen is undetermined. One junction end disagrees with the germline gene, perhaps due to a read error. This entry comes from a study of tumor and adjacent non-tumor tissue in lung cancer. About the research overall: The cohort had about a dozen adenocarcinoma, a couple of squamous cell and 1 small cell patients. Around 4.5 million productive TCRbeta reads were obtained per sample on average.

General observations from the study: Top 100 clones took a larger repertoire share in normal lung.

This sample's RNA came from whole unsorted tissue. This non-tumor lung sample came from over 3 cm beyond the tumor edge. Germline V gives CDR1 SGHRS, CDR2 YFSETQ. The CDR3 length is 14 residues. A modified ARM-PCR protocol with three rounds of nested PCR amplified TCRbeta. TCRdb fed the multiplex PCR reads into MiXCR, producing one record per CDR3 protein. This table has 90,000 to 100,000 distinct CDR3 sequences, roughly 80% appearing once. The specimen sequenced was distant non-tumor lung tissue. The TCR originated in a man aged 60 to 69 with small cell lung cancer. The rearrangement links TRBV5-1 to TRBJ2-7; perhaps TRBD1 as D (7 bases). CDR3 in amino acids: CASRPGGNLYEQYF. The CDR3 DNA follows: TGTGCCAGCAGACCAGGGGGGAACCTCTACGAGCAGTACTTC.